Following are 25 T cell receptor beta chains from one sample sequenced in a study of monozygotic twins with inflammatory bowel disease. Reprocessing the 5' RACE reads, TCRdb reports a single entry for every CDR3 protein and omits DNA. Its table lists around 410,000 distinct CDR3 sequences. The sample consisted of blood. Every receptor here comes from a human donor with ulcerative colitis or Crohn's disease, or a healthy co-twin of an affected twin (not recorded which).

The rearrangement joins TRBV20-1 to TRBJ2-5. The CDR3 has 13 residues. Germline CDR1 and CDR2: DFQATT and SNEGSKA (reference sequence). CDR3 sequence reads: CSASHPYQETQYF.

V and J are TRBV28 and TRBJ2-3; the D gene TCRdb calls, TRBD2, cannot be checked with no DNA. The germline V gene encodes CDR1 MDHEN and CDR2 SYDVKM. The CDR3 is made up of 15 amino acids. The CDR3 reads CASSSSGSNADTQYF.

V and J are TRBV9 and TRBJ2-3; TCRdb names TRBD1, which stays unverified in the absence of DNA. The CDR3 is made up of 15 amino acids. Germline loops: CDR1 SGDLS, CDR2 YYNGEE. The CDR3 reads CASSRSGGGTDTQYF.

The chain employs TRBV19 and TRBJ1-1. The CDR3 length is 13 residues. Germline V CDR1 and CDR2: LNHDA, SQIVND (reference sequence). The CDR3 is CASSIATNTEAFF. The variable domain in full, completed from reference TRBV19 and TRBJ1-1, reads DGGITQSPKYLFRKEGQNVTLSCEQNLNHDAMYWYRQDPGQGLRLIYYSQIVNDFQKGDIAEGYSVSREKKESFPLTVTSAQKNPTAFYLCASSIATNTEAFFGQGTRLTVV.

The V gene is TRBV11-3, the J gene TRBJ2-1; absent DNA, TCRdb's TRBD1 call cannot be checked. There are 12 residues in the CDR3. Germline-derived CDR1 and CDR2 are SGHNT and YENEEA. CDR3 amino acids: CASSNRQGAVFF.

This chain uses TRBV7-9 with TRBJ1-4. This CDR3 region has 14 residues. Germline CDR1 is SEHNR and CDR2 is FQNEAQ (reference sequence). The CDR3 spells CASSLDILREKLFF. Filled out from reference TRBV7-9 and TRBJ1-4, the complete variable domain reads DTGVSQNPRHKITKRGQNVTFRCDPISEHNRLYWYRQTLGQGPEFLTYFQNEAQLEKSRLLSDRFSAERPKGSFSTLEIQRTEQGDSAMYLCASSLDILREKLFFGSGTQLSVL.

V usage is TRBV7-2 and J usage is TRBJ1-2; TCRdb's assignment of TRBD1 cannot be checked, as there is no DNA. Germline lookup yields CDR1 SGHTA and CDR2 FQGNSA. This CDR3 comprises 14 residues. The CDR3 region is CASSKNRDATPGTF.

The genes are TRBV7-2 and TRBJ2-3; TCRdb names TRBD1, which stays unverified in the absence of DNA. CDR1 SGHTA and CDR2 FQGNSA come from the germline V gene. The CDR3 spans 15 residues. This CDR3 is CASSLEGRGADTQYF.

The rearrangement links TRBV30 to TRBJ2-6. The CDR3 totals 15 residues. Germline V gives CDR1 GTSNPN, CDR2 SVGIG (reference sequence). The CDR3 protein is CAWSVDHSGANVLTF.

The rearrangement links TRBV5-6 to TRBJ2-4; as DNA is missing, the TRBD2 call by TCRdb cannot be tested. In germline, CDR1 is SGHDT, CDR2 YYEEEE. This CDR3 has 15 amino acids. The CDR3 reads CASSSTSQGGGIQYF.

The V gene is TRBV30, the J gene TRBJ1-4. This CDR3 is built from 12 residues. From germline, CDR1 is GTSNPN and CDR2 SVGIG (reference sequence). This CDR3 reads CAWSVLHRTVFF.

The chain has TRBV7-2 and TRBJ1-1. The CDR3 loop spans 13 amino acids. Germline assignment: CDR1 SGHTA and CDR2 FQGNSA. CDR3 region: CASSLVRDTEAFF. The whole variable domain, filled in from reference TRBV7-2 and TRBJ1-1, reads GAGVSQSPSNKVTEKGKDVELRCDPISGHTALYWYRQSLGQGLEFLIYFQGNSAPDKSGLPSDRFSAERTGGSVSTLTIQRTQQEDSAVYLCASSLVRDTEAFFGQGTRLTVV.

CDR3 residues: CSALDDREQANYGYTF. The genes are TRBV20-1 and TRBJ1-2; TCRdb outputs TRBD1, but without DNA this stays unchecked. In germline, CDR1 is DFQATT, CDR2 SNEGSKA (reference sequence). The CDR3 is made up of 16 amino acids.

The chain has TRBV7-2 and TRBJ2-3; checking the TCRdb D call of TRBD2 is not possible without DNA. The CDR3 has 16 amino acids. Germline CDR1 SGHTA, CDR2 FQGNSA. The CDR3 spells CASSLGLAGGRDTQYF.

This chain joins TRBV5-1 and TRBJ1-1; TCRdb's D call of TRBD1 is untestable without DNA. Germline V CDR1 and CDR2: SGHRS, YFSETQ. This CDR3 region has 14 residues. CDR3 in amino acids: CASSFQTGGTEAFF.

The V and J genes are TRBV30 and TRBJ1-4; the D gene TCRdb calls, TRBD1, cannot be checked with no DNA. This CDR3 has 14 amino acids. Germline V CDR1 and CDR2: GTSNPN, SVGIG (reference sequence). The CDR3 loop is CAWSVRGTNEKLFF.

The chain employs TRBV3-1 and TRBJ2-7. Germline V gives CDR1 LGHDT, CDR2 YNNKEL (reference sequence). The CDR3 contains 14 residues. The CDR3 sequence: CASSQEGAWYEQYF.

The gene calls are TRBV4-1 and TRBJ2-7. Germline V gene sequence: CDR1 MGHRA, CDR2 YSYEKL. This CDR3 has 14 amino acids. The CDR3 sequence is CASSQDGVNYEQYF.

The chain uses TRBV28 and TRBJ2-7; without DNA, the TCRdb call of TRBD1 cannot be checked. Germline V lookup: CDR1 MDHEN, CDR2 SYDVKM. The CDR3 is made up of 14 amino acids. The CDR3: CATRPRGLTYEQYF.

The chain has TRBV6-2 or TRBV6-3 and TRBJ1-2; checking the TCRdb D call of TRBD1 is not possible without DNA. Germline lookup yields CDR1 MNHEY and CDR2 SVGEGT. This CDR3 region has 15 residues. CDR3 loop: CASSYSVDSSLRYTF.

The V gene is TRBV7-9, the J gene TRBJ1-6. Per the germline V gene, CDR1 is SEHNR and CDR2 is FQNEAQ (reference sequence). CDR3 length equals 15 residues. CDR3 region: CASSSHGSVYSPLHF.

The CDR3: CAISLGTSGGLFF. The chain carries TRBV10-3 and TRBJ2-1; TCRdb outputs TRBD2, but without DNA this stays unchecked. The length of the CDR3 is 13 residues. Germline loops: CDR1 ENHRY, CDR2 SYGVKD.

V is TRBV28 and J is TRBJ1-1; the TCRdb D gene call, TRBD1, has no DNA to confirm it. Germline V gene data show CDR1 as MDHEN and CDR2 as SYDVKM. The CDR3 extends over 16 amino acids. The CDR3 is CASSSINRGRGTEAFF.

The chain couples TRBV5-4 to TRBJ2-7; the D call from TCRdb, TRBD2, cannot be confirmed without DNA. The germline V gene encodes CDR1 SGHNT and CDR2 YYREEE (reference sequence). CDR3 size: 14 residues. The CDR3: CASSPGRESYEQYF.

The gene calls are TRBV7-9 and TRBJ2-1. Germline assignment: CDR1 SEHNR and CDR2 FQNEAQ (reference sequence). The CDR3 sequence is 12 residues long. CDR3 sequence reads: CASSPDYHEQFF.